The source of this TCR beta chain is a study of shared clonotypes between healthy human individuals. Study as a whole: CD8 memory received one plate per donor, CD8 naive two, CD4 memory three and CD4 naive three. Study-level points and caveats: Sequencing depth was expected to influence donor clonotype sharing. Naive CD4 clonotypes were shared across several donors at about 5.3%.

Only CD45RO-negative cells positively selected for CCR7 counted as naive CD8 cells, so terminally differentiated effector memory CD45RA+ cells were excluded. All donors qualified as healthy HIV-negative adults and had experienced no recent acute infections or vaccinations. TCRdb's table, derived via immunoSEQ multiplex PCR, lists solely in-frame clones and lacks some. The table lists approximately 1.9 million clones, just under 95% of them singletons. As concerns this clone: What it binds is unknown.

The CDR3 length is 14 residues. Germline CDR1 and CDR2: MNHEY and SVGAGI. Unmatched junction bases numbered 2, after V lost 8 bases and J lost 0 bases. The J gene is TRBJ1-5, the V gene TRBV6-5; 9 bases match TRBD1. Source material: naive CD8+ T cells from PBMCs. This clonotype was sampled from a man aged 18 to 35 in good health. Some clones in this sample may be carry-over from other donors' samples. The CDR3 sequence: CASGDRASNQPQHF. Written as DNA, the CDR3 is TGTGCCAGCGGGGACAGGGCTAGCAATCAGCCCCAGCATTTT.